The source of this T cell receptor beta chain is a study of blood T cell repertoires in COVID-19. Trimming left V 3 bases short and J 0 bases short, with 10 bases between. The CDR3 covers 15 residues. Per the germline V gene, CDR1 is MDHEN and CDR2 is SYDVKM. Generated by immunoSEQ multiplex PCR, the TCRdb table keeps only in-frame clones and is missing some. This table holds over 400,000 clones, approximately 91% found once. The receptor was derived from a woman in her fifties or sixties with COVID-19, enrolled during active disease. The V gene is TRBV28, the J gene TRBJ2-3; the D gene is possibly TRBD1 (7 bases). The sequencing input was peripheral blood. CDR3 residues: CASSFRGASTDTQYF. The CDR3 DNA follows: TGTGCCAGCAGTTTCAGGGGGGCAAGCACAGATACGCAGTATTTT.